The table lists the clone carrying this T cell receptor beta chain with many counts. This record comes from a study of identical twins. Trimming removed 6 bases at V and 2 bases at J, with 11 bases between. Germline V gene sequence: CDR1 SGHRS, CDR2 YFSETQ. There are 13 residues in the CDR3. One entry per CDR3 protein, called by TCRdb with MiXCR from the 5' RACE reads. This repertoire shows 450,000 or so distinct CDR3 sequences, less than 20% found once; its top ten account for approximately 12%. The chain employs TRBV5-1 and TRBJ2-5, with D unclear. This clonotype originated in a man aged 50 to 60 in good health. Sequenced material: naive T cells sorted from blood. CDR3 nucleotides: TGCGCCAGCAAGGTGGATGGGCAAGAGACCCAGTACTTC. The encoded protein is CASKVDGQETQYF.